This T cell receptor beta chain originates from a study of T-cell reconstitution after alpha-beta-depleted transplantation in children. Preparation of the TCRbeta library used unique molecular identifiers. TCRdb passed the PCR reads through MiXCR, listing each CDR3 protein once. Of 280,000 or so distinct CDR3 sequences in the sample, 11% were seen once. Whole-study results and caveats: Surviving recipient T cells and thymic progenitors produced the high day-60 TCRbeta diversity seen in some patients. Newly generated T cells supplied most T-cell counts and diversity one year post-transplant. Expanded graft clones numbering several hundred reportedly gave rise to alpha-beta T cells about two months after transplant.

This clonotype was seen many times. Its antigen is as yet unknown. This material consisted of peripheral blood, taken 180 days after TCRalphabeta/CD19-depleted stem cell transplant. This clonotype was sampled from a male patient aged 2-10 years who had a stem cell transplant for chronic granulomatous disease, so the T cells may come from the graft donor.

DNA of the CDR3: TGCAGCGTTGGATTGGGAGGGTTGGTTTTCGGTGAGCAGTTCTTC. Its translation: CSVGLGGLVFGEQFF. The chain links TRBV29-1 to TRBJ2-1, with 7 bases identical to TRBD2. Germline-derived CDR1 and CDR2 are SQVTM and ANQGSEA. The J segment lost 9 bases and the V segment lost 4 bases, leaving 15 bases of the junction unmatched. The CDR3 totals 15 residues.